A selection of T cell receptor beta chains follows, all from one sample in a study of blood T cell repertoires in COVID-19. The repertoire was sequenced with immunoSEQ multiplex PCR; TCRdb's copy has only in-frame clones and lacks some. The data contain 320,000 or so clones, 89% of them singletons. The sample was PBMCs or T cells enriched from blood (not recorded which). The source is a man in his sixties who had recovered from COVID-19. Each CDR3 is given with its conserved first and last residue. A D gene is named only where the DNA matches it firmly. The size field is filled for only some rows; it gives once, few, many or a size class.

clone size,J gene,D gene,V gene,CDR3 protein,CDR3 DNA
-,TRBJ2-1,TRBD2,TRBV6-2/TRBV6-3,CASSPPLAGGSYNEQFF,TGTGCCAGCAGCCCGCCGCTAGCGGGAGGATCCTACAATGAGCAGTTCTTC
-,TRBJ1-5,TRBD1,TRBV28,CASMYRDRPNQPQHF,TGTGCCAGCATGTACCGGGACAGGCCTAATCAGCCCCAGCATTTT
-,TRBJ1-5,TRBD1,TRBV5-3,CARPTGTGNCEGNQPQHF,TGTGCCAGACCGACCGGGACAGGGAATTGTGAGGGCAATCAGCCCCAGCATTTT
-,TRBJ2-2,-,TRBV6-5,CASRQLHGSGELFF,TGTGCCAGCAGACAGCTTCACGGATCCGGGGAGCTGTTTTTT
-,TRBJ2-7,TRBD1,TRBV5-1,CASSLDFRYRGYEQYF,TGCGCCAGCAGCTTGGACTTCCGATACAGGGGCTACGAGCAGTACTTC
few,TRBJ2-3,-,TRBV7-9,CASSLDSGTDTQYF,TGTGCCAGCAGCTTGGACTCGGGGACAGATACGCAGTATTTT
-,TRBJ1-5,-,TRBV12-3/TRBV12-4,CASSLIDQPQHF,TGTGCCAGCAGTTTAATCGATCAGCCCCAGCATTTT
-,TRBJ2-3,TRBD2,TRBV6-2/TRBV6-3,CASSYRRGTDTQYF,TGTGCCAGCAGTTACCGGCGGGGGACAGATACGCAGTATTTT
-,TRBJ2-7,-,TRBV5-6,CASSSQGYFYEQYF,TGTGCCAGCAGCTCCCAGGGGTATTTCTACGAGCAGTACTTC
-,TRBJ2-7,-,TRBV3-1/TRBV3-2,CASSQVRRGEQYF,TGTGCCAGCAGCCAAGTCCGGCGGGGCGAGCAGTACTTC
-,TRBJ1-2,TRBD1,TRBV7-9,CASSLYGTGVNYGYTF,TGTGCCAGCAGCTTATATGGGACAGGGGTAAACTATGGCTACACCTTC
once,TRBJ2-3,TRBD2,TRBV18,CASSLPSGSSHSTDTQYF,TGTGCCAGCTCACTTCCTAGCGGGAGTTCCCATAGCACAGATACGCAGTATTTT
-,TRBJ2-7,TRBD1,TRBV14,CASSGRDRPRDEQYF,TGTGCCAGCAGCGGCCGGGACAGGCCTCGGGACGAGCAGTACTTC
-,TRBJ2-6,TRBD1,TRBV11-2,CASRPDREHSGANVLTF,TGTGCCAGCAGACCTGACAGGGAACACTCTGGGGCCAACGTCCTGACTTTC
once,TRBJ2-7,-,TRBV2,CAGSQGWDEQYF,TGTGCCGGATCACAGGGTTGGGACGAGCAGTACTTC
-,TRBJ1-4,-,TRBV11-1,CASSFTGAREKLFF,TGTGCCAGCAGCTTTACAGGCGCCCGTGAAAAACTGTTTTTT
-,TRBJ1-3,-,TRBV4-2,CASSQPWGESSGNTIYF,TGTGCCAGCAGCCAACCATGGGGGGAGAGCTCTGGAAACACCATATATTTT
-,TRBJ2-5,-,TRBV6-2/TRBV6-3,CASSYPNRARVRETQYF,TGTGCCAGCAGTTACCCCAACAGGGCTAGGGTCCGAGAGACCCAGTACTTC
-,TRBJ2-3,TRBD2,TRBV9,CASSAYPSGSRDTQYF,TGTGCCAGCAGCGCCTACCCTAGCGGGAGTAGAGATACGCAGTATTTT
-,TRBJ2-7,TRBD2,TRBV27,CASSAYMGGSEQYF,TGTGCCAGCAGTGCCTACATGGGGGGGTCCGAGCAGTACTTC
-,TRBJ1-4,-,TRBV18,CASSPPAWNEKLFF,TGTGCCAGCTCACCACCGGCCTGGAATGAAAAACTGTTTTTT
-,TRBJ1-2,-,TRBV19,CASSLADFRTANYGYTF,TGTGCCAGTAGTTTGGCCGATTTCCGGACAGCTAACTATGGCTACACCTTC
once,TRBJ2-5,TRBD2,TRBV19,CASRDSGRGETQYF,TGTGCCAGTAGGGATAGCGGGAGGGGAGAGACCCAGTACTTC
-,TRBJ2-7,TRBD1,TRBV9,CASSATWDRGDEQYF,TGTGCCAGCAGTGCAACCTGGGACAGGGGGGACGAGCAGTACTTC
-,TRBJ1-5,-,TRBV19,CASSIAGFGNQPQHF,TGTGCCAGTAGTATCGCGGGTTTTGGAAATCAGCCCCAGCATTTT
-,TRBJ1-5,-,TRBV9,CASSIGPNQPQHF,TGTGCCAGCAGCATAGGGCCAAACCAGCCCCAGCATTTT
-,TRBJ1-5,-,TRBV7-3,CASSPQGSRPQHF,TGTGCCAGCAGCCCACAGGGCTCTCGGCCCCAGCATTTT
-,TRBJ2-5,TRBD1,TRBV5-1,CASSSNRDREQTQYF,TGCGCCAGCAGCTCAAACCGGGACAGGGAACAGACCCAGTACTTC
-,TRBJ1-4,TRBD1,TRBV5-6,CASSTPTGSIAGKLFF,TGTGCCAGCAGCACTCCGACAGGGTCAATAGCTGGAAAACTGTTTTTT
-,TRBJ2-7,-,TRBV11-1,CASRQQIPYEQYF,TGTGCCAGCAGACAACAGATTCCCTACGAGCAGTACTTC
-,TRBJ2-7,TRBD1,TRBV5-1,CASSSGTGGSNEQYF,TGCGCCAGCAGCTCCGGGACAGGGGGCTCAAACGAGCAGTACTTC
-,TRBJ2-1,-,TRBV24-1,CATSNSAPTEYNEQFF,TGTGCCACCAGCAACTCCGCTCCCACTGAATACAATGAGCAGTTCTTC
-,TRBJ2-5,TRBD2,TRBV19,CASKAGGSWEQTQYF,TGTGCCAGTAAGGCTGGCGGGAGCTGGGAACAGACCCAGTACTTC
-,TRBJ2-7,TRBD2,TRBV7-9,CASSFLSGNNEQYF,TGTGCCAGCAGCTTTTTGAGCGGGAACAACGAGCAGTACTTC
-,TRBJ2-7,TRBD1,TRBV18,CASSTGTGPYEQYF,TGTGCCAGCTCAACCGGGACAGGTCCCTACGAGCAGTACTTC
-,TRBJ2-7,-,TRBV15,CATSRGATYEQYF,TGTGCCACCAGCCGAGGGGCGACCTACGAGCAGTACTTC
-,TRBJ2-2,TRBD2,TRBV28,CASSSGTSGRAGELFF,TGTGCCAGCAGTTCCGGGACTAGCGGGAGAGCCGGGGAGCTGTTTTTT
-,TRBJ1-6,TRBD1,TRBV27,CASTLDRGNSPLHF,TGTGCCAGCACCCTGGACAGGGGCAATTCACCCCTCCACTTT
-,TRBJ2-2,-,TRBV6-6,CASRASTGELFF,TGTGCCAGCAGGGCAAGCACCGGGGAGCTGTTTTTT
-,TRBJ2-5,TRBD1,TRBV28,CASKGQGRKETQYF,TGTGCCAGCAAGGGACAGGGGCGGAAAGAGACCCAGTACTTC
-,TRBJ2-5,-,TRBV5-1,CASSLGVQGLGQETQYF,TGCGCCAGCAGCTTGGGGGTTCAGGGTTTGGGACAAGAGACCCAGTACTTC
-,TRBJ2-7,-,TRBV19,CASRGEGAYEQYF,TGTGCCAGTAGAGGGGAGGGGGCCTACGAGCAGTACTTC
-,TRBJ1-2,-,TRBV21-1,CASNDRDDYGYTF,TGTGCCAGCAACGACAGGGACGACTATGGCTACACCTTC
-,TRBJ2-1,TRBD1,TRBV25-1,CASSDDRGYYNEQFF,TGTGCCAGCAGTGACGACAGGGGGTACTACAATGAGCAGTTCTTC
-,TRBJ2-7,TRBD2,TRBV3-1/TRBV3-2,CASSRLAIGEQYF,TGTGCCAGCAGCAGACTAGCGATAGGTGAGCAGTACTTC
-,TRBJ2-2,-,TRBV9,CASSVVSTGELFF,TGTGCCAGCAGCGTAGTTAGCACCGGGGAGCTGTTTTTT
-,TRBJ1-4,TRBD1,TRBV28,CASSTPGQGNEKLFF,TGTGCCAGCAGTACTCCGGGACAGGGGAATGAAAAACTGTTTTTT
-,TRBJ2-3,-,TRBV6-1,CASSEPGLDNRVRDTQYF,TGTGCCAGCAGTGAACCTGGGCTCGACAACAGGGTTCGAGATACGCAGTATTTT
-,TRBJ2-1,TRBD2,TRBV29-1,CSVDSPRLARNEQFF,TGCAGCGTTGATTCACCACGACTAGCGAGAAATGAGCAGTTCTTC
-,TRBJ2-1,TRBD2,TRBV6-5,CASSNSGRAVNEQFF,TGTGCCAGCAGTAATAGCGGGAGGGCCGTCAATGAGCAGTTCTTC
-,TRBJ1-3,-,TRBV15,CATRLSGSGNTIYF,TGTGCCACCAGGCTTTCGGGCTCTGGAAACACCATATATTTT
-,TRBJ2-7,-,TRBV21-1,CASNLAGVYEQYF,TGTGCCAGCAATCTAGCGGGGGTCTACGAGCAGTACTTC
-,TRBJ1-5,TRBD1,TRBV30,CAWGDRSDQPQHF,TGTGCCTGGGGGGACAGGAGCGATCAGCCCCAGCATTTT
-,TRBJ1-4,-,TRBV7-2,CASSPRQAINEKLFF,TGTGCCAGCAGCCCCCGACAGGCAATTAATGAAAAACTGTTTTTT
-,TRBJ1-3,-,TRBV28,CASIPGGSGNTIYF,TGTGCCAGCATTCCGGGGGGGTCTGGAAACACCATATATTTT
once,TRBJ2-7,TRBD1,TRBV7-2,CASSLLGQTYEQYF,TGTGCCAGCAGCTTACTGGGACAGACCTACGAGCAGTACTTC
-,TRBJ1-5,-,TRBV7-6,CASSLGVRINQPQHF,TGTGCCAGCAGCTTAGGGGTCAGGATCAATCAGCCCCAGCATTTT
-,TRBJ2-1,TRBD2,TRBV4-1,CASSQGGGGTSGYNEQFF,TGCGCCAGCAGCCAAGGGGGAGGGGGAACTAGCGGATACAATGAGCAGTTCTTC
-,TRBJ2-4,-,TRBV24-1,CATSDNGRRDIQYF,TGTGCCACCAGTGACAATGGTCGGAGGGACATTCAGTACTTC